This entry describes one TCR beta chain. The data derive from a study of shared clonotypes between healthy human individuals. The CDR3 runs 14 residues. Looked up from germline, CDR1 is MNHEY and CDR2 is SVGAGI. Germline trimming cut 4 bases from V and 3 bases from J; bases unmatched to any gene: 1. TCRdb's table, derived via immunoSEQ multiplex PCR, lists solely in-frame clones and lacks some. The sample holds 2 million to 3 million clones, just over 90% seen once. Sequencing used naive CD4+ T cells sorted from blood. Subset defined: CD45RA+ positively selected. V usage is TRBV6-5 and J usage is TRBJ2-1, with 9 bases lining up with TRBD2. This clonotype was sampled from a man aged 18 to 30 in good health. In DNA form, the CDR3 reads TGTGCCAGCAGTTTTAGCGGGAGCTACAATGAGCAGTTCTTC. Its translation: CASSFSGSYNEQFF.